These 9 T cell receptor beta chains came from one sample sequenced in a study of blood T cell repertoires in COVID-19 (dated by TCRdb to the early 2020s). Preparation of the library involved the immunoSEQ multiplex PCR assay. TCRdb limited this immuneACCESS table to in-frame rearrangements with V and J called. A share of clones is missing; checked studies link under half to unresolved V genes, and the rest is unexplained. In this sample the table shows roughly 270,000 clones, roughly 88% of which occur a single time. 9% to 9.5% of the sample lies in the top ten. The sample comprised peripheral blood. These receptors all stem from a man aged 18 to 30 with active or convalescent COVID-19.

This clone was observed a handful of times. The chain links TRBV6-5 to TRBJ1-2; possibly TRBD1 for D (6 bases). In germline, CDR1 is MNHEY, CDR2 SVGAGI. This CDR3 is built from 15 residues. Between the trimmed V and J ends, which lost 6 bases and 7 bases, there was a span of 21 bases. CDR3 region: CASSTYRDPLTGYTF. The CDR3 DNA sequence: TGTGCCAGCAGCACTTACAGGGACCCTCTCACTGGCTACACCTTC.

This clone was counted a single time. The genes are TRBV6-5 and TRBJ2-7, with D possibly TRBD1 on 5 matching bases. V was clipped by 5 bases and J by 5 bases, with 10 bases between them. The CDR3 totals 12 residues. Germline V gene data show CDR1 as MNHEY and CDR2 as SVGAGI. The CDR3 DNA is TGTGCCAGCAGTCGGTCGGACAACGAGCAGTACTTC. Its translation: CASSRSDNEQYF.

The chain recombines TRBV6-5 with TRBJ2-5, with a weak D call TRBD2 (5 bases). Germline V gives CDR1 MNHEY, CDR2 SVGAGI. V lost 0 bases and J 3 bases, leaving 5 bases between the germline ends. This CDR3 region has 13 residues. The CDR3 protein is CASSYSGEETQYF. The CDR3 DNA reads TGTGCCAGCAGTTACTCGGGAGAAGAGACCCAGTACTTC.

V gene TRBV2 combines with J gene TRBJ2-3; the match to TRBD2 covers 8 bases. The CDR3 totals 12 residues. The germline V gene has CDR1 SNHLY and CDR2 FYNNEI. Trimming cost V 8 bases and J 3 bases; bases outside gene matches: 1. Here the CDR3 DNA reads TGTGCCAGCCAGCGGGGGACAGATACGCAGTATTTT. It translates to CASQRGTDTQYF.

The CDR3 DNA sequence: TGTGCCAGCAGCTTAGCCTCCATCCCCTGGGGGGACGAGTACTTC. Protein product: CASSLASIPWGDEYF. This rearrangement joins TRBV7-8 to TRBJ2-7; perhaps TRBD2 as D (6 bases). Per germline, CDR1 SGHVS and CDR2 FQNEAQ. V shed 0 bases and J shed 11 bases, with 20 bases lying between them. The length of the CDR3 is 15 residues.

This chain joins TRBV21-1 and TRBJ1-1; TRBD1 was called by the table and not checked on the DNA. TRBV21-1 is a documented pseudogene. This CDR3 has 10 amino acids. The CDR3 nucleotides are TGTGTGGGCGCGAACACTGAAGCTTTCTTT. It specifies CVGANTEAFF.

V is TRBV14 and J is TRBJ1-6, with D possibly matching TRBD1 (5 bases). The germline V and J ends were trimmed by 0 bases and 6 bases, with 9 bases remaining between them. The V gene's germline CDR1 is SGHDN and CDR2 FVKESK. The CDR3 loop spans 15 amino acids. DNA for the CDR3: TGTGCCAGCAGCCAAGATCCGACAGTTAATTCACCCCTCCACTTT. Translated, it gives CASSQDPTVNSPLHF.

The chain uses TRBV9 and TRBJ2-1; TRBD1 might be the D (6 bases). CDR3 length equals 13 residues. V shed 4 bases and J shed 10 bases, with 15 bases lying between them. CDR1 and CDR2 from the germline V gene are SGDLS and YYNGEE. CDR3 bases: TGTGCCAGCAGCCCCCGCACAGGGAAAGAGCAGTTCTTC. Translation gives CASSPRTGKEQFF.

This clone was observed a few times. V gene TRBV7-9 combines with J gene TRBJ1-1; a weak D match, TRBD1 (5 bases). V lost 5 bases to trimming and J lost 4 bases, with 17 bases between them. The CDR3 is made up of 15 amino acids. CDR1 is SEHNR, CDR2 FQNEAQ, per germline (reference sequence). CDR3 residues: CASSRGPGVGTEAFF. Here the CDR3 DNA reads TGTGCCAGCAGCAGGGGACCGGGGGTGGGCACTGAAGCTTTCTTT.